This passage covers 31 T cell receptor beta chains from one sample sequenced in a study of CD8 T cells in ankylosing spondylitis. Whole-study results and caveats: Among TCR beta sequences, a motif of eight highly homologous variants appeared characteristic of ankylosing spondylitis blood.

The antigens for these receptors are not known. TCRdb fed the 5' RACE reads into MiXCR, producing one record per CDR3 protein. The top ten hold 14% of the sample, which has about 200,000 distinct CDR3 sequences, 7% to 8% seen once. Sequencing was done on a sample of blood, either unsorted or a sorted T cell fraction (not recorded which). These receptors were obtained from a male donor with ankylosing spondylitis.

Ten or more counts support this clonotype. The chain is built from TRBV7-2 and TRBJ2-7; D gene unclear. V gave up 5 bases and J gave up 2 bases, with 16 bases separating them. The CDR3 spans 15 residues. Germline V gives CDR1 SGHTA, CDR2 FQGNSA. This chain's CDR3 is CASSPGSTEPYEQYF. CDR3 nucleotides: TGTGCCAGCAGCCCCGGGTCTACGGAGCCCTACGAGCAGTACTTC.

The chain uses TRBV18 and TRBJ1-5; 8 bases align to TRBD1. V was pared by 3 bases and J by 6 bases, with 10 bases of the junction left unmatched. The CDR3 loop spans 16 amino acids. The germline gives CDR1 KGHSH, CDR2 LQKENI. CDR3 nucleotide sequence: TGTGCCAGCTCACCCGTGGACAGGGTGATGGGTCAGCCCCAGCATTTT. Translated, it gives CASSPVDRVMGQPQHF. Filled out from reference TRBV18 and TRBJ1-5, the complete variable domain reads NAGVMQNPRHLVRRRGQEARLRCSPMKGHSHVYWYRQLPEEGLKFMVYLQKENIIDESGMPKERFSAEFPKEGPSILRIQQVVRGDSAAYFCASSPVDRVMGQPQHFGDGTRLSIL.

V and J are TRBV7-9 and TRBJ2-1; 8 bases are shared with TRBD2. Germline lookup yields CDR1 SEHNR and CDR2 FQNEAQ (reference sequence). The CDR3 has 15 residues. V lost 4 bases and J lost 0; bases outside the gene matches: 2. CDR3 sequence (DNA): TGTGCCAGCAGCTCCGGGACTAGCTCCTACAATGAGCAGTTCTTC. This gives the protein CASSSGTSSYNEQFF.

This clonotype was observed at least ten times. The rearrangement uses TRBV6-1 and TRBJ2-1; no clear D gene. This CDR3 is 14 amino acids long. V lost 5 bases, J lost 0 bases, and 8 bases lay in between. The germline gives CDR1 MNHNS, CDR2 SASEGT. For the CDR3, the DNA is TGTGCCAGCAGTCCTTCTTCCTCCTACAATGAGCAGTTCTTC. It yields the protein CASSPSSSYNEQFF.

This clonotype showed up many times. J is TRBJ1-2 and V is TRBV4-2; D perhaps matches TRBD1 (6 bases). The CDR3 is made up of 13 amino acids. Per germline, CDR1 LGHNA and CDR2 YNFKEQ. Trimming took off 3 bases at V and 8 bases at J, with 13 bases between the two ends. CDR3 nucleotide sequence: TGTGCCAGCAGCCAGTTGGCAGGGGCCGGCTACACCTTC. It is translated as CASSQLAGAGYTF.

The sample holds a few counts of this clonotype. This chain links TRBV7-8 with TRBJ2-1, with a weak D call TRBD2 (7 bases). This CDR3 is built from 12 residues. In germline, CDR1 is SGHVS, CDR2 FQNEAQ. Between the trimmed V and J ends, which lost 5 bases and 9 bases, there was a span of 11 bases. The CDR3 sequence: CASSMAGAEQFF. For the CDR3, the DNA is TGTGCCAGCAGCATGGCGGGGGCTGAGCAGTTCTTC.

The chain employs TRBV20-1 and TRBJ2-1, with no clear D. This CDR3 has 14 residues. Germline CDR1 reads DFQATT; CDR2 reads SNEGSKA (reference sequence). For the CDR3, the DNA is TGCATTGCGAGCCTGGGTCCGGACTACAATGAGCAGTTCTTC. Translating gives CIASLGPDYNEQFF.

This clonotype has at least ten counts. This rearrangement joins TRBV5-1 to TRBJ2-3, with 10 positions matching TRBD2. Germline loops: CDR1 SGHRS, CDR2 YFSETQ. This CDR3 is built from 16 residues. V lost 1 base, J lost 4 bases, and 6 bases stayed unmatched. The CDR3: CASSLSSGGSADTQYF. The CDR3 DNA reads as TGCGCCAGCAGCTTGTCTAGCGGGGGTTCCGCAGATACGCAGTATTTT.

The chain employs TRBV2 and TRBJ2-5; 8 nucleotides match TRBD2. V dropped 4 bases and J dropped 1; count of bases not matched to a gene: 8. Per the germline V gene, CDR1 is SNHLY and CDR2 is FYNNEI. This CDR3 contains 16 residues. CDR3 in amino acids: CASSVQLAEIQETQYF. The CDR3 DNA sequence: TGTGCCAGCAGTGTCCAACTAGCGGAGATCCAAGAGACCCAGTACTTC.

This clonotype appeared many times. This chain uses TRBV5-1 with TRBJ2-3; 15 positions agree with TRBD2. Germline assignment: CDR1 SGHRS and CDR2 YFSETQ. With V trimmed by 4 bases and J by 10 bases, 10 bases remained unmatched. This CDR3 comprises 16 residues. CDR3 residues: CASSPGTSGRHVPQYF. CDR3 in DNA: TGCGCCAGCAGCCCGGGGACTAGCGGGAGGCACGTGCCGCAGTATTTT.

This clonotype was seen ten or more times. The CDR3 DNA sequence: TGCGCCAGCAGCTGGACAGGGGACAACTATGGCTACACCTTC. This encodes CASSWTGDNYGYTF. The gene calls are TRBV5-1 and TRBJ1-2; 9 nucleotides match TRBD1. The CDR3 contains 14 residues. Germline lookup yields CDR1 SGHRS and CDR2 YFSETQ. V gave up 3 bases and J gave up 2 bases; unmatched junction bases: 2.

This clonotype was detected ten times or more. The J gene is TRBJ1-6, the V gene TRBV12-3 or TRBV12-4; TRBD1 aligns across 11 bases. With V trimmed by 8 bases and J by 10 bases, 7 bases remained unmatched. The CDR3 is made up of 14 amino acids. The CDR3 nucleotides read TGTGCCAGCCGAGTGGGACAGGGGGTATCACCCCTCCACTTT. The encoded protein is CASRVGQGVSPLHF.

This clonotype was observed many times. This chain connects TRBV27 to TRBJ1-2; D might be TRBD1 (5 bases). V gave up 3 bases and J gave up 4 bases, with 15 bases separating them. CDR1 MNHEY and CDR2 SMNVEV come from the germline V gene (reference sequence). This CDR3 has 15 amino acids. CDR3: CASSFREGQFYGYTF. The CDR3 nucleotides are TGTGCCAGCAGTTTTAGGGAGGGGCAGTTCTATGGCTACACCTTC.

This clonotype showed up many times. The rearrangement uses TRBV29-1 and TRBJ2-3; D uncertain. Germline assignment: CDR1 SQVTM and CDR2 ANQGSEA. The length of the CDR3 is 14 residues. With 0 bases removed from V and 2 bases from J, the gap between germline ends came to 9 bases. CDR3 bases: TGCAGCGTTGAAGATCATCGCCCCACAGATACGCAGTATTTT. This encodes CSVEDHRPTDTQYF.

This chain joins TRBV7-2 and TRBJ2-3; tentatively, D is TRBD1 (5 bases). The CDR3 covers 14 residues. Germline CDR1 is SGHTA and CDR2 is FQGNSA. The V and J ends lost 3 bases and 3 bases respectively, with 10 bases between them. Written as DNA, the CDR3 is TGTGCCAGCAGCTTGCTCAGGGTAACAGATACGCAGTATTTT. Amino acid sequence: CASSLLRVTDTQYF.

This clonotype showed up many times. The rearrangement links TRBV25-1 to TRBJ1-1; D is uncertain. V was cut by 4 bases and J by 1 base, with 19 bases left in between. This CDR3 is built from 17 residues. CDR1 and CDR2 (germline): MGHDK, SYGVNS. CDR3 nucleotide sequence: TGTGCCAGCAGTGGTTCGTATGGGGTCTGGGAGAACACTGAAGCTTTCTTT. It is translated as CASSGSYGVWENTEAFF.

This clonotype occurred many times. This chain connects TRBV6-1 to TRBJ2-2; 10 bases match TRBD1. Looked up from germline, CDR1 is MNHNS and CDR2 is SASEGT. Germline trimming cut 5 bases from V and 9 bases from J; bases unmatched to any gene: 9. The CDR3 extends over 15 amino acids. Here the CDR3 DNA reads TGTGCCAGCAGTCGAAGACAGGGGGCGCGGAGGGAGCTGTTTTTT. Translation: CASSRRQGARRELFF.

This clonotype was picked up many times. The DNA of the CDR3 is TGTGCCAGCAGCTTAGAGGGGGGGGACTATGGCTACACCTTC. Amino acids: CASSLEGGDYGYTF. The chain recombines TRBV11-2 with TRBJ1-2; maybe TRBD1 (5 bases). This CDR3 has 14 amino acids. The V end was cut by 0 bases, the J end by 3 bases, with 8 bases between. Germline CDR1 is SGHAT and CDR2 is FQNNGV. Supplemented by reference TRBV11-2 and TRBJ1-2, the full variable domain reads EAGVAQSPRYKIIEKRQSVAFWCNPISGHATLYWYQQILGQGPKLLIQFQNNGVVDDSQLPKDRFSAERLKGVDSTLKIQPAKLEDSAVYLCASSLEGGDYGYTFGSGTRLTVV.

This clonotype was picked up a small number of times. The CDR3 nucleotides read TGCAGCGTTGATGGATTTGACAGGGCTTACTCTGGGGCCAACGTCCTGACTTTC. This sequence encodes CSVDGFDRAYSGANVLTF. The rearrangement joins TRBV29-1 to TRBJ2-6, with 7 bases that match TRBD1. Unmatched junction bases numbered 11, after V lost 3 bases and J lost 0 bases. Germline V gene data show CDR1 as SQVTM and CDR2 as ANQGSEA. The CDR3 length is 18 residues. The entire variable domain, with the rest obtained from reference TRBV29-1 and TRBJ2-6, is as follows: SAVISQKPSRDICQRGTSLTIQCQVDSQVTMMFWYRQQPGQSLTLIATANQGSEATYESGFVIDKFPISRPNLTFSTLTVSNMSPEDSSIYLCSVDGFDRAYSGANVLTFGAGSRLTVL.

This clonotype was observed a single time. A much larger clone is a single base away; this may be a read error. The V call is TRBV2, the J call TRBJ2-7; 12 nucleotides agree with TRBD1. Germline-derived CDR1 and CDR2 are SNHLY and FYNNEI. There are 14 residues in the CDR3. V gave up 6 bases and J gave up 4 bases; unmatched junction bases: 4. Here the CDR3 reads CASRAGQGAYEQYF. The DNA for the CDR3 is TGTGCCAGCAGAGCGGGACAGGGGGCTTACGAGCAGTACTTC.

This clonotype appeared many times. The chain recombines TRBV28 with TRBJ2-3, with 9 bases identical to TRBD2. Germline loops: CDR1 MDHEN, CDR2 SYDVKM. V lost 4 bases to trimming and J lost 7 bases; unmatched junction nucleotides: 9. The CDR3 totals 15 residues. CDR3 DNA sequence: TGTGCCAGCAGTTCAGTGACTAGCGGATTTCATACGCAGTATTTT. Protein product: CASSSVTSGFHTQYF. Complete variable domain (other parts from reference TRBV28 and TRBJ2-3): DVKVTQSSRYLVKRTGEKVFLECVQDMDHENMFWYRQDPGLGLRLIYFSYDVKMKEKGDIPEGYSVSREKKERFSLILESASTNQTSMYLCASSSVTSGFHTQYFGPGTRLTVL.

This clonotype was detected ten times or more. The chain joins TRBV6-5 to TRBJ2-3; D perhaps matches TRBD2 (5 bases). From germline, CDR1 is MNHEY and CDR2 SVGAGI. V was shortened by 2 bases and J by 2 bases, with 11 bases between the two germline ends. This CDR3 has 15 amino acids. CDR3 in DNA: TGTGCCAGCAGTTACGGAGTGGGAGCCACAGATACGCAGTATTTT. It translates to CASSYGVGATDTQYF.

As to this clonotype: This may come from a read error, since a much larger clone is one base off. The chain joins TRBV29-1 to TRBJ2-5; D ambiguous. CDR1 and CDR2 (germline): SQVTM, ANQGSEA. This CDR3 comprises 13 residues. The CDR3, as DNA: TGCAGCGTTTCGGACGGCTACCAAGAGACCCAGAACTTC. Amino acid sequence: CSVSDGYQETQNF.

This clonotype was seen many times. This chain connects TRBV4-1 to TRBJ2-7; a weak D match, TRBD2 (6 bases). The CDR3 loop spans 15 amino acids. With 0 bases removed from V and 5 bases from J, the gap between germline ends came to 14 bases. Germline CDR1 reads MGHRA; CDR2 reads YSYEKL. The CDR3 is CASSQDRGLFHEQYF. The CDR3 nucleotides read TGCGCCAGCAGCCAAGATAGGGGACTCTTCCACGAGCAGTACTTC.

The sample holds many counts of this clonotype. The DNA of the CDR3 is TGCGCCAGCAGTCACGGCTGGGCGGAGGGGGGAGATACGCAGTATTTT. It is translated as CASSHGWAEGGDTQYF. The chain is built from TRBV4-3 and TRBJ2-3; D is tentatively TRBD1 or TRBD2 (6 bases each). Trimming removed 6 bases at V and 5 bases at J, with 21 bases between. The V gene's germline CDR1 is LGHNA and CDR2 YSLEER. The CDR3 spans 16 residues.

This clonotype was found many times. The chain has TRBV7-9 and TRBJ2-3, with D tentatively TRBD2 (5 bases). The CDR3 is 16 amino acids. The germline gives CDR1 SEHNR, CDR2 FQNEAQ (reference sequence). V gave up 7 bases and J gave up 3 bases, with 20 bases separating them. CDR3 DNA sequence: TGTGCCAGCATCCTTGGAGGTTCCTTCGGGACAGATACGCAGTATTTT. Encoded protein: CASILGGSFGTDTQYF.

This clonotype appeared a few times. This chain uses TRBV7-2 with TRBJ2-1; TRBD2 agrees at 12 bases. The length of the CDR3 is 16 residues. Germline CDR1 is SGHTA and CDR2 is FQGNSA. The V gene end was trimmed by 6 bases and the J gene end by 8 bases; junction bases not matched to a gene: 11. As DNA, the CDR3 is TGTGCCAGCAGATTCCCACTAGCGGGAGGAGTCCATGAGCAGTTCTTC. Translated: CASRFPLAGGVHEQFF.

This clonotype was observed a few times. The CDR3 sequence is CASSFPDRDGGETQYF. In DNA form, the CDR3 reads TGTGCCAGCAGCTTTCCCGACAGGGATGGGGGAGAGACCCAGTACTTC. This chain uses TRBV7-9 with TRBJ2-5; 7 bases match TRBD1. The CDR3 runs 16 residues. CDR1 and CDR2 from the germline V gene are SEHNR and FQNEAQ (reference sequence). The V gene end was trimmed by 3 bases and the J gene end by 4 bases; junction bases not matched to a gene: 11.

At least ten counts were recorded for this clonotype. The CDR3 DNA sequence: TGCGCCAGCAGCCGGACTAGCGGGAGTTTAATGGGAAACACCGGGGAGCTGTTTTTT. Translated: CASSRTSGSLMGNTGELFF. The V call is TRBV5-1, the J call TRBJ2-2, with 13 bases identical to TRBD2. The ends lost 4 bases at V and 2 bases at J; junction bases unmatched: 11. Per the germline V gene, CDR1 is SGHRS and CDR2 is YFSETQ. This CDR3 is 19 amino acids long.

This clonotype has a count of ten or more. This chain connects TRBV9 to TRBJ2-3; 13 nucleotides align to TRBD2. V shed 6 bases and J 6 bases; nucleotides not matched to a gene: 10. CDR3 length: 16 amino acids. Germline V gene sequence: CDR1 SGDLS, CDR2 YYNGEE. The CDR3 nucleotides are TGTGCCAGCAAGCCGAGGACTAGCGGGAGTCTGGATACGCAGTATTTT. This gives the protein CASKPRTSGSLDTQYF.

This clonotype has a count of ten or more. The DNA of the CDR3 is TGTGCCAGCAGCTTAGAAGGGCAAGAAAAGCACTATGGCTACACCTTC. Amino acid sequence: CASSLEGQEKHYGYTF. The chain links TRBV7-9 to TRBJ1-2; the D is unclear. Between the trimmed V and J ends, which lost 1 base and 3 bases, there was a span of 15 bases. The CDR3 is 16 residues long. The germline gives CDR1 SEHNR, CDR2 FQNEAQ (reference sequence).